The entry below gives a single TCR beta chain sequence along with its context. Its antigen is not known. Germline V gene sequence: CDR1 MDHEN, CDR2 SYDVKM. The CDR3 sequence is 13 residues long. V lost 6 bases and J 2 bases, leaving 10 bases between the germline ends. This sample was taken from a study of beta chain features in type 1 diabetes. Since all of the isolated RNA was reverse transcribed, expressed TCRB transcripts were what got sequenced. The table came from immunoSEQ multiplex PCR; TCRdb's copy has only in-frame clones and leaves some out. The sample lists some 160,000 clones; about 9% were seen once. On average, the one heparinised blood draw given by each donor was roughly 100 mL. Sorting with CD45RO/CCR7/CD25/CD127/CD95/CD27 yielded naive, central memory, regulatory and stem-like memory CD4+ cells. Notes on the study in general: Patients with Type 1 diabetes showed moderately but significantly shorter TCRB CDR3s in all four CD4+ subsets.

The genes are TRBV28 and TRBJ1-2; D is perhaps TRBD1 (6 bases). The sample consisted of central memory CD4+ T cells from blood. This clonotype was sampled from a woman in her 30s with type 1 diabetes. This CDR3 reads CASSPDSNYGYTF. DNA of the CDR3: TGTGCCAGCAGCCCGGACAGCAACTATGGCTACACCTTC.